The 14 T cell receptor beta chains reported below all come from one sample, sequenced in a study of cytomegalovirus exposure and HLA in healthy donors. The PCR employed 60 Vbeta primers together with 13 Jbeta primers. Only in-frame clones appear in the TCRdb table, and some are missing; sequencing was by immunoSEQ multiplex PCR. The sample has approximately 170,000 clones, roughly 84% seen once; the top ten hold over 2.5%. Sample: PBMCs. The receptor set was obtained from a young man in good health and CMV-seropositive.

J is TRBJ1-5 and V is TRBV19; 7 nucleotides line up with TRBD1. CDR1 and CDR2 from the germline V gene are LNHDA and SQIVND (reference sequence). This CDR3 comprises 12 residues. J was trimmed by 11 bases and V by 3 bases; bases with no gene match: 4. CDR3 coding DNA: TGTGCCAGTAGTATCGGCAGGGGGGCCCAGCATTTT. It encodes CASSIGRGAQHF.

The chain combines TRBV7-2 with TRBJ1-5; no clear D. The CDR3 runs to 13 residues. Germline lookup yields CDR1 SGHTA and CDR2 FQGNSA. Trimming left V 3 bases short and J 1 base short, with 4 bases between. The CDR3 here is CASSFRSNQPQHF. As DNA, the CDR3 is TGTGCCAGCAGCTTCAGGAGCAATCAGCCCCAGCATTTT.

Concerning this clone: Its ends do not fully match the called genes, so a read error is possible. CDR3 nucleotide sequence: TGTGCTAGCAGCCTCGGACAGGGTGTCACCGGGGAGCTGTTTTTT. It codes for CASSLGQGVTGELFF. This chain connects TRBV7-7 to TRBJ2-2, with TRBD1 matching over 8 bases. The CDR3 spans 15 residues. Germline V lookup: CDR1 SSHAT, CDR2 FNYEAQ (reference sequence). Drawing the rest from reference TRBV7-7 and TRBJ2-2, the complete variable domain is GAGVSQSPRYKVTKRGQDVTLRCDPISSHATLYWYQQALGQGPEFLTYFNYEAQPDKSGLPSDRFSAERPEGSISTLTIQRTEQRDSAMYRCASSLGQGVTGELFFGEGSRLTVL.

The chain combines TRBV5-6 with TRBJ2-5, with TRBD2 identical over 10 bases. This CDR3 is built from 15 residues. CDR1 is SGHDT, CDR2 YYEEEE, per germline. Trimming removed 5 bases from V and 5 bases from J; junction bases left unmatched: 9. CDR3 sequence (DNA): TGTGCCAGCAGACCAGAGCGGGGGGGGGTGGAGACCCAGTACTTC. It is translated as CASRPERGGVETQYF. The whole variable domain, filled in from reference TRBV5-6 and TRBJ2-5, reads DAGVTQSPTHLIKTRGQQVTLRCSPKSGHDTVSWYQQALGQGPQFIFQYYEEEERQRGNFPDRFSGHQFPNYSSELNVNALLLGDSALYLCASRPERGGVETQYFGPGTRLLVL.

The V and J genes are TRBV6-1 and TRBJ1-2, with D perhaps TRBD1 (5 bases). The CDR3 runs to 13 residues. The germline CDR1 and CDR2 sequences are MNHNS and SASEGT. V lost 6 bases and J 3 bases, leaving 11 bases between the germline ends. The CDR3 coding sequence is TGTGCCAGCAGAGCCGGGACTGACTATGGCTACACCTTC. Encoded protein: CASRAGTDYGYTF.

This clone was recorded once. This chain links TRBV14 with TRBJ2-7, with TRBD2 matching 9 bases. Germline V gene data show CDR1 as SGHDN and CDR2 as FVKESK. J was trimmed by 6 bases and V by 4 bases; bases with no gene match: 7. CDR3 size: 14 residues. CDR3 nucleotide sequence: TGTGCCAGCAGCCTAACCGGGACTAGCAGCGAGCAGTACGTC. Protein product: CASSLTGTSSEQYV.

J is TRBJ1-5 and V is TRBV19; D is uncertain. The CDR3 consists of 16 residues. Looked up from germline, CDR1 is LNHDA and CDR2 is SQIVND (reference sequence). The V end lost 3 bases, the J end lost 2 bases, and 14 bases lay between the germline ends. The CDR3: CASSISSVQGNQPQHF. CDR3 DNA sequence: TGTGCCAGTAGTATTAGTTCGGTTCAGGGCAATCAGCCCCAGCATTTT.

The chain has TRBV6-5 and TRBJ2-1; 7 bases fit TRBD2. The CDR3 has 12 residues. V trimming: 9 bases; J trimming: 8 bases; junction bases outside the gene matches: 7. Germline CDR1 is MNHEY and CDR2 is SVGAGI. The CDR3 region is CASAGVYDEQFF. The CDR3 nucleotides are TGTGCCAGTGCGGGAGTTTACGATGAGCAGTTCTTC.

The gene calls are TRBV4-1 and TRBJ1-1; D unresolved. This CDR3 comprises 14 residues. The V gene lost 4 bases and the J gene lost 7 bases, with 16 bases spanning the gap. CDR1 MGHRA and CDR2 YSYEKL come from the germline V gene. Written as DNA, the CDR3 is TGCGCCAGCAGCCCCCAGATCTACACGGGTGAAGCTTTCTTT. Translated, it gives CASSPQIYTGEAFF.

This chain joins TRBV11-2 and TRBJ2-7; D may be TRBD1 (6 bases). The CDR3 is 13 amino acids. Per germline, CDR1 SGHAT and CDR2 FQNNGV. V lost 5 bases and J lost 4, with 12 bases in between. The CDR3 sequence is CASSRQEPYEQYF. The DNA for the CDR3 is TGTGCCAGCAGCAGACAGGAGCCGTACGAGCAGTACTTC.

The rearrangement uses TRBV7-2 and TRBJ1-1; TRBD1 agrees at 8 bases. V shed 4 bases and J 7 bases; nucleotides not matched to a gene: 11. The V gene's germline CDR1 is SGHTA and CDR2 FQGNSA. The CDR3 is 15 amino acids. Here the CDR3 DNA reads TGTGCCAGCAGCTCCTCCGGGACAGGTACCCTTGAAGCTTTCTTT. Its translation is CASSSSGTGTLEAFF.

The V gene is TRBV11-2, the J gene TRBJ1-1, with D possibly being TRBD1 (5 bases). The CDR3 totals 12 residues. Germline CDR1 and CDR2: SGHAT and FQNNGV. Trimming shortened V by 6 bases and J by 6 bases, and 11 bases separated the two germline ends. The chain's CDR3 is CASRQTGAEAFF. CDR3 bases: TGTGCCAGCAGACAAACAGGTGCTGAAGCTTTCTTT.

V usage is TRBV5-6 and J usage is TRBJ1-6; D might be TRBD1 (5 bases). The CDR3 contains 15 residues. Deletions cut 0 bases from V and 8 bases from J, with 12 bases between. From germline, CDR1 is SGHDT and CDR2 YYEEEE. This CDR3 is CASSLGGAGDSPLHF. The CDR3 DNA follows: TGTGCCAGCAGCTTGGGCGGGGCCGGGGATTCACCCCTCCACTTT.

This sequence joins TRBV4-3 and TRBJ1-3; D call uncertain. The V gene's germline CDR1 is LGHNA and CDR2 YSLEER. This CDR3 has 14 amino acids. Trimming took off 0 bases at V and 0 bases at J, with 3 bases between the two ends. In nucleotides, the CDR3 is TGCGCCAGCAGCCAAGACTACTCTGGAAACACCATATATTTT. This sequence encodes CASSQDYSGNTIYF.